Shown below are 3 T cell receptor beta chains from a single sample sequenced in a study of T cells in Graves' hyperthyroidism and ophthalmopathy. TCR beta CDR3 sequences were amplified from RNA transcripts. A set of HTBI primers served as the primers for a first-round RT-PCR of the TCR CDR3. TCRdb passed the multiplex PCR reads through MiXCR, listing each CDR3 protein once. The table includes fewer than 500,000 distinct CDR3 sequences, about 14% detected once. Sequenced sample: blood. The receptors were gathered from a man between 18 and 35 years old with Graves' ophthalmopathy.

V is TRBV12-3 or TRBV12-4 and J is TRBJ2-7; TRBD1 aligns across 7 bases. This CDR3 comprises 14 residues. V lost 6 bases and J lost 5; bases outside the gene matches: 10. The CDR3 DNA follows: TGTGCCAGCAGCCCCGGGACAGCTACCCACGAGCAGTACTTC. Its translation: CASSPGTATHEQYF.

This clonotype was seen at least ten times. V and J are TRBV7-2 and TRBJ2-1; the D gene is possibly TRBD1 (5 bases). CDR1 and CDR2 from the germline V gene are SGHTA and FQGNSA. Trimming took 3 bases from V and 2 from J, leaving 11 bases between them. This CDR3 region has 15 residues. CDR3 in DNA: TGTGCCAGCAGCTTCGTCCTGGGGCCCTACAATGAGCAGTTCTTC. It codes for CASSFVLGPYNEQFF.

This clonotype was found many times. This sequence joins TRBV5-1 and TRBJ2-7, with D uncertain. V lost 2 bases to trimming and J lost 5 bases, with 8 bases between them. Germline V gives CDR1 SGHRS, CDR2 YFSETQ. CDR3 length: 12 residues. CDR3 DNA sequence: TGCGCCAGCAGCTTAGAGTGGCACGAGCAGTACTTC. Protein sequence: CASSLEWHEQYF.